This TCR beta chain was captured by sequencing in a study of CD8+ T cells in alopecia areata. Background on the study: It was oral tofacitinib, at 5 to 10 mg twice daily, that treated patients received.

The length of the CDR3 is 13 residues. Germline CDR1 and CDR2: GTSNPN and SVGIG (reference sequence). The J segment lost 4 bases and the V segment lost 3 bases, leaving 3 bases of the junction unmatched. Extraction of RNA preceded its reverse transcription into cDNA, which served as the sequencing template. TCRdb's table, derived via immunoSEQ multiplex PCR, lists solely in-frame clones and lacks some. The sample carries around 200,000 clones, over 55% recorded once. The chain has TRBV30 and TRBJ2-3; 8 bases agree with TRBD2. The sequencing used CD4+ T cells sorted from blood, collected at week 0. This receptor was obtained from a human donor with alopecia areata. Here the CDR3 reads CAWSPGGADTQYF. The CDR3 bases are TGTGCCTGGAGCCCGGGGGGGGCAGATACGCAGTATTTT. The entire variable domain, with the rest obtained from reference TRBV30 and TRBJ2-3, is as follows: SQTIHQWPATLVQPVGSPLSLECTVEGTSNPNLYWYRQAAGRGLQLLFYSVGIGQISSEVPQNLSASRPQDRQFILSSKKLLLSDSGFYLCAWSPGGADTQYFGPGTRLTVL.